Listed here are 15 T cell receptor beta chains from one sample, sequenced in a study of blood T cell repertoires in COVID-19. Here immunoSEQ multiplex PCR was the method, and the copy in TCRdb shows in-frame clones only, minus some. The sample records over 400,000 clones, 86% being singletons. Sequenced material: peripheral blood. Receptors were obtained from a woman under 40 with active or convalescent COVID-19.

A single count supports this clone. The V gene is TRBV19, the J gene TRBJ1-1, with D perhaps matching TRBD1 (5 bases). Looked up from germline, CDR1 is LNHDA and CDR2 is SQIVND (reference sequence). V was clipped by 3 bases and J by 0 bases, with 17 bases between them. CDR3 length equals 17 residues. CDR3 region: CASSMYVSGDMNTEAFF. Here the CDR3 DNA reads TGTGCCAGTAGTATGTACGTATCGGGGGATATGAACACTGAAGCTTTCTTT.

This sequence joins TRBV27 and TRBJ2-2; TRBD2 matches at 16 bases. The CDR3 runs to 19 residues. J was trimmed by 4 bases and V by 2 bases; bases with no gene match: 7. Per germline, CDR1 MNHEY and CDR2 SMNVEV (reference sequence). The chain's CDR3 is CASSLPGTSGRGGTGELFF. CDR3 DNA sequence: TGTGCCAGCAGTTTACCCGGGACTAGCGGGAGGGGGGGCACCGGGGAGCTGTTTTTT.

The CDR3 region is CASGQLSYEQYF. The CDR3 DNA reads TGTGCCAGCGGACAGTTGTCCTACGAGCAGTACTTC. V and J are TRBV14 and TRBJ2-7, with D perhaps TRBD1 (6 bases). Germline lookup yields CDR1 SGHDN and CDR2 FVKESK. Trimming stripped 8 bases from V and 1 base from J, with 9 bases between. The CDR3 runs to 12 residues.

V and J are TRBV11-2 and TRBJ2-5; 10 bases match TRBD2. There are 16 residues in the CDR3. Germline assignment: CDR1 SGHAT and CDR2 FQNNGV. With 1 base clipped from V and 4 bases from J, the junction kept 6 bases outside the gene matches. CDR3 sequence: CASSLVAGGGGETQYF. In DNA form, the CDR3 reads TGTGCCAGCAGCTTAGTAGCGGGGGGCGGTGGAGAGACCCAGTACTTC.

CDR3 coding DNA: TGCGCCAGCAGCCAAGGGGGGCAAAAGACAGGGGGCTTCCTTAGCAATCAGCCCCAGCATTTT. Protein: CASSQGGQKTGGFLSNQPQHF. V usage is TRBV4-1 and J usage is TRBJ1-5; 10 nucleotides align to TRBD1. This CDR3 contains 21 residues. Losses at the gene ends were 1 base for V and 0 bases for J; bases not matched to a gene: 15. Germline assignment: CDR1 MGHRA and CDR2 YSYEKL.

The chain links TRBV6-5 to TRBJ1-6; D is perhaps TRBD1 (5 bases). Germline lookup yields CDR1 MNHEY and CDR2 SVGAGI. The CDR3 runs 14 residues. The ends were cut back, 5 bases at V and 10 bases at J, with 15 bases in the middle. The CDR3 DNA is TGTGCCAGCAGTCTCGGGGAGGGGCCCTCACCCCTCCACTTT. Translating gives CASSLGEGPSPLHF.

The chain uses TRBV15 and TRBJ1-2; a weak D match, TRBD1 (6 bases). There are 17 residues in the CDR3. In germline, CDR1 is LNHNV, CDR2 YYDKDF (reference sequence). Trimming took 0 bases from V and 4 from J, leaving 18 bases between them. CDR3: CATSRDLTGGQGYGYTF. The CDR3, as DNA: TGTGCCACCAGCAGAGATCTGACGGGGGGGCAGGGCTATGGCTACACCTTC.

This clone has only one observation. This chain joins TRBV19 and TRBJ1-2; perhaps TRBD1 as D (5 bases). CDR1 and CDR2 (germline): LNHDA, SQIVND (reference sequence). There are 12 residues in the CDR3. The V gene lost 9 bases and the J gene lost 4 bases, with 12 bases spanning the gap. CDR3 loop: CASGVGLYGYTF. CDR3 DNA sequence: TGTGCCAGCGGAGTGGGACTCTATGGCTACACCTTC.

The chain carries TRBV7-2 and TRBJ2-5; TRBD1 agrees at 12 bases. The CDR3 has 17 residues. CDR1 and CDR2 from the germline V gene are SGHTA and FQGNSA. V shed 5 bases, J shed 5 bases, and the junction held 12 bases outside the gene matches. The CDR3 region has the DNA TGTGCCAGCAGCCCGGCCCCCGGGACAGGGGGCAGGGAGACCCAGTACTTC. As protein: CASSPAPGTGGRETQYF.

V and J are TRBV6-5 and TRBJ1-1; 7 bases map to TRBD1. The CDR3 consists of 13 residues. Germline V gene data show CDR1 as MNHEY and CDR2 as SVGAGI. V shed 4 bases and J 1 base; nucleotides not matched to a gene: 0. For the CDR3, the DNA is TGTGCCAGCAGTTGGGACAGGAACACTGAAGCTTTCTTT. Translation gives CASSWDRNTEAFF.

The chain couples TRBV30 to TRBJ2-2; TRBD1 matches 7 bases. The CDR3 has 15 residues. In germline, CDR1 is GTSNPN, CDR2 SVGIG (reference sequence). V gave up 2 bases and J gave up 3 bases; unmatched junction bases: 6. The CDR3 bases are TGTGCCTGGAGTAGAGGGGGCGTAGACACCGGGGAGCTGTTTTTT. It specifies CAWSRGGVDTGELFF. Full variable domain (remainder filled in from reference TRBV30 and TRBJ2-2): SQTIHQWPATLVQPVGSPLSLECTVEGTSNPNLYWYRQAAGRGLQLLFYSVGIGQISSEVPQNLSASRPQDRQFILSSKKLLLSDSGFYLCAWSRGGVDTGELFFGEGSRLTVL.

The chain carries TRBV7-6 and TRBJ2-1, with 7 bases identical to TRBD2. After removal of 5 bases from V and 8 bases from J, the junction contained 6 bases not matched to a gene. The CDR3 spans 13 residues. Germline lookup yields CDR1 SGHVS and CDR2 FNYEAQ. The chain's CDR3 is CASSPSGGHEQFF. The CDR3 coding sequence is TGTGCCAGCAGCCCTTCGGGGGGTCATGAGCAGTTCTTC.

V gene TRBV6-6 combines with J gene TRBJ2-1; TRBD1 agrees at 9 bases. The V and J ends lost 6 bases and 4 bases, in that order; junction bases with no gene match: 7. Germline V lookup: CDR1 MNHNY, CDR2 SVGAGI (reference sequence). The CDR3 consists of 15 residues. The CDR3 DNA reads as TGTGCCAGCAGCCAGGGACAGGGAGGTTACAATGAGCAGTTCTTC. It specifies CASSQGQGGYNEQFF.

The V and J genes are TRBV6-6 and TRBJ2-2; 8 bases map to TRBD1. The J segment lost 0 bases and the V segment lost 6 bases, leaving 3 bases of the junction unmatched. CDR1 and CDR2 from the germline V gene are MNHNY and SVGAGI (reference sequence). This CDR3 has 15 residues. In nucleotides, the CDR3 is TGTGCCAGCAGGTTACAGGGGGCGAACACCGGGGAGCTGTTTTTT. This sequence encodes CASRLQGANTGELFF.

The rearrangement links TRBV27 to TRBJ1-2; D perhaps matches TRBD1 (6 bases). The V gene's germline CDR1 is MNHEY and CDR2 SMNVEV (reference sequence). The CDR3 runs to 13 residues. Trimming removed 5 bases at V and 5 bases at J, with 12 bases between. The CDR3 bases are TGTGCCAGCAGTCCTCGACAGGCTTATGGCTACACCTTC. This sequence encodes CASSPRQAYGYTF.